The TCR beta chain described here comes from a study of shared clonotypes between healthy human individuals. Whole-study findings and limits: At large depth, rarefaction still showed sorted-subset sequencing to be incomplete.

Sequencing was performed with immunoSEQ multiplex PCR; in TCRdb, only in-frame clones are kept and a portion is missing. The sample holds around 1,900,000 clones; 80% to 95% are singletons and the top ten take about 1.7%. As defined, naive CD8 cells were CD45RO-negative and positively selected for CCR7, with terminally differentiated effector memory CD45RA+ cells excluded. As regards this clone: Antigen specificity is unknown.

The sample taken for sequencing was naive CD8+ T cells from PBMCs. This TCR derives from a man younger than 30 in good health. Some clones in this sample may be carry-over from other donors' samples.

In DNA, the CDR3 is TGTGCCAGCAGCCTCCCTGGGGACACGGCCAAAAACATTCAGTACTTC. Its translation: CASSLPGDTAKNIQYF. This sequence joins TRBV28 and TRBJ2-4, with a possible D match to TRBD1 (6 bases). CDR3 length equals 16 residues. The V and J ends lost 6 bases and 1 base respectively, with 16 bases between them. CDR1 is MDHEN and CDR2 is SYDVKM in the germline V gene.